This T cell receptor beta chain appears in the sequencing data of a study of blood T cells in healthy people across ages. The V and J ends lost 1 base and 6 bases respectively, with 12 bases between them. CDR1 and CDR2 (germline): KGHSH, LQKENI. The CDR3 length is 14 residues. Study findings and constraints: Aged donors had fewer naive CD4+ cells and lower diversity than long-lived donors.

This clonotype was found a few times. Its antigen is undetermined. The second PCR ran roughly 7 to 12 cycles with a sample-barcoded 5' primer and J-beta primers. Each CDR3 protein is one row after TCRdb ran MiXCR on the 5' RACE reads. The sample has around 1,800,000 distinct CDR3 sequences, more than 35% seen once. This sequence originates from a human donor in good health. This rearrangement joins TRBV18 to TRBJ2-5; D is undetermined. Material for sequencing was blood. CDR3 loop: CASSPLDLRKTQYF. In DNA form, the CDR3 reads TGTGCCAGCTCACCACTTGATCTTAGAAAGACCCAGTACTTC. Based on the CDR3 plus reference TRBV18 and TRBJ2-5, the full variable domain is NAGVMQNPRHLVRRRGQEARLRCSPMKGHSHVYWYRQLPEEGLKFMVYLQKENIIDESGMPKERFSAEFPKEGPSILRIQQVVRGDSAAYFCASSPLDLRKTQYFGPGTRLLVL.